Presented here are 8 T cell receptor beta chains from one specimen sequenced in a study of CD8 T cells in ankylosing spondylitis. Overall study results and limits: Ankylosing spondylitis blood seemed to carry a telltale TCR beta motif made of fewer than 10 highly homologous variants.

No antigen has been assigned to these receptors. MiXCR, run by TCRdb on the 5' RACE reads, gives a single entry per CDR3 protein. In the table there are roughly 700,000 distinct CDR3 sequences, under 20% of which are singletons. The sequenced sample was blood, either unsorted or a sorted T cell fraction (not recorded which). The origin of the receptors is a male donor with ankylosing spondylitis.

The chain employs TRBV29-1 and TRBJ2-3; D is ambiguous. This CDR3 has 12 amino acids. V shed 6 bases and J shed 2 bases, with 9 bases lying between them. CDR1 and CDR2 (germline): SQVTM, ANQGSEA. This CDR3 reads CSVLSDTDTQYF. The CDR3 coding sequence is TGCAGCGTCCTCAGCGACACAGATACGCAGTATTTT.

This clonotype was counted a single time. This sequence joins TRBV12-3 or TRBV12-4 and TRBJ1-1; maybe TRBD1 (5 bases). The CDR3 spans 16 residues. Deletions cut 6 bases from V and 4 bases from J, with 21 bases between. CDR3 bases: TGTGCCAGCAGACCGACAGAGGGAATGAGCCTCACTGAAGCTTTCTTT. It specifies CASRPTEGMSLTEAFF.

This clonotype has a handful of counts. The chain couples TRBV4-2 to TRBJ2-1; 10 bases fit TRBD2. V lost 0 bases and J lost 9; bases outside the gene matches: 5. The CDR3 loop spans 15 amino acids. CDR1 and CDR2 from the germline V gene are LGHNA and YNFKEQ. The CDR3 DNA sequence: TGTGCCAGCAGCCAAGATCTAGCGGGAGCTTTTGAGCAGTTCTTC. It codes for CASSQDLAGAFEQFF.

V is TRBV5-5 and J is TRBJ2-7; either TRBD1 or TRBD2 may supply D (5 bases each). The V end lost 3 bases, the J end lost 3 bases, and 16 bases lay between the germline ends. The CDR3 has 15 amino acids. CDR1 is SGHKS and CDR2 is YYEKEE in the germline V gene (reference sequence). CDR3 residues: CASSSLTGPHYEQYF. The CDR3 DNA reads TGTGCCAGCAGCTCCCTAACGGGGCCTCACTACGAGCAGTACTTC. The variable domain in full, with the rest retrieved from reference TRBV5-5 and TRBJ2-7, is DAGVTQSPTHLIKTRGQQVTLRCSPISGHKSVSWYQQVLGQGPQFIFQYYEKEERGRGNFPDRFSARQFPNYSSELNVNALLLGDSALYLCASSSLTGPHYEQYFGPGTRLTVT.

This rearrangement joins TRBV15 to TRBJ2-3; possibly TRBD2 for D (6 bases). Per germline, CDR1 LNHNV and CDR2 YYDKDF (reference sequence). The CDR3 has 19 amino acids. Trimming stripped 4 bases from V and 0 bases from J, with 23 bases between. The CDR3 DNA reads TGTGCCACCAGCACCTTGCCCCCCCGGGTGGCGGGGAGCACAGATACGCAGTATTTT. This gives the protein CATSTLPPRVAGSTDTQYF.

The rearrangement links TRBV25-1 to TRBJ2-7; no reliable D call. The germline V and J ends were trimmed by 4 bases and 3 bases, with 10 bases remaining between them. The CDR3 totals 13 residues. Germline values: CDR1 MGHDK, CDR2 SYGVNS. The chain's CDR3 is CASSVAGLYEQYF. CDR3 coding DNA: TGTGCCAGCAGTGTGGCAGGCCTCTACGAGCAGTACTTC.

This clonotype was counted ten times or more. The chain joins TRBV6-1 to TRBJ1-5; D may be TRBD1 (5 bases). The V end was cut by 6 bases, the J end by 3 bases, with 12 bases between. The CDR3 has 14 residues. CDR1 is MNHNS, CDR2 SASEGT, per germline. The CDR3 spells CASSAGTYNQPQHF. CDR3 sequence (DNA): TGTGCCAGCAGCGCCGGGACTTACAATCAGCCCCAGCATTTT.

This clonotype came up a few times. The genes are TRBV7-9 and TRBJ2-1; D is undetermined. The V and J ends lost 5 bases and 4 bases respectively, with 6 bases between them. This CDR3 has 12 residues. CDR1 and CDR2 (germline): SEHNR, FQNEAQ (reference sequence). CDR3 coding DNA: TGTGCCAGCAGCGCCTCGTACAATGAGCAGTTCTTC. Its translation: CASSASYNEQFF. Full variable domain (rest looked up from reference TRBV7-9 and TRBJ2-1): DTGVSQNPRHKITKRGQNVTFRCDPISEHNRLYWYRQTLGQGPEFLTYFQNEAQLEKSRLLSDRFSAERPKGSFSTLEIQRTEQGDSAMYLCASSASYNEQFFGPGTRLTVL.